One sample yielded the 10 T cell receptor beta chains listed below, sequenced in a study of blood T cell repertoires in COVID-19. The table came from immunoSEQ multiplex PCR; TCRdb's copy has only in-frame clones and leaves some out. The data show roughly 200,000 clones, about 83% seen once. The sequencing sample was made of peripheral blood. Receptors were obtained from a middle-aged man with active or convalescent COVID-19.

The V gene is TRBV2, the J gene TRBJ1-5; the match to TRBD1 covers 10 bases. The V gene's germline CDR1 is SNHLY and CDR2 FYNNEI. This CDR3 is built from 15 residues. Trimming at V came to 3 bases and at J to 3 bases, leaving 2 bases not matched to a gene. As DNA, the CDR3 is TGTGCCAGCAGTGAGGGACAGGGGTACAATCAGCCCCAGCATTTT. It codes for CASSEGQGYNQPQHF.

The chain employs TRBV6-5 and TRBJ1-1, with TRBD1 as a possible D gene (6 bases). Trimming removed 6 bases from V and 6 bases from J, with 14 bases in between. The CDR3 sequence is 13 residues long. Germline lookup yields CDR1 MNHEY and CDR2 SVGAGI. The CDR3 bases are TGTGCCAGCAGAAGACAGGACGGACCTGAAGCTTTCTTT. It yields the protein CASRRQDGPEAFF.

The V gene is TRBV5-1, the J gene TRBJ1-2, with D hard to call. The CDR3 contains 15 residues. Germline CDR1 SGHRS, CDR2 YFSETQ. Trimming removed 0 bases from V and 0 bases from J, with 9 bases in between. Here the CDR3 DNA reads TGCGCCAGCAGCTTGGGAGCGGTTTCTAACTATGGCTACACCTTC. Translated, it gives CASSLGAVSNYGYTF.

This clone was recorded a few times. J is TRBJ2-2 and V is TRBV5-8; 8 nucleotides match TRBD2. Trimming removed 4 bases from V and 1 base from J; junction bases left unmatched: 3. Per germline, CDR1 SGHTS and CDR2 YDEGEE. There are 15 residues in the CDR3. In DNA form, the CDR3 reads TGTGCCAGCAGCATGGGACTAGTGAACACCGGGGAGCTGTTTTTT. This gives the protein CASSMGLVNTGELFF.

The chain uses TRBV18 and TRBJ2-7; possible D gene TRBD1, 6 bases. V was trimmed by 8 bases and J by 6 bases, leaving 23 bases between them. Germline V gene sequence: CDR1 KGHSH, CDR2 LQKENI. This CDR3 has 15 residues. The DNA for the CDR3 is TGTGCCAGCGCCTACTTCCGGGACACCCTGGGCGAGCAGTACTTC. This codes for CASAYFRDTLGEQYF. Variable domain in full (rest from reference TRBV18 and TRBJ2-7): NAGVMQNPRHLVRRRGQEARLRCSPMKGHSHVYWYRQLPEEGLKFMVYLQKENIIDESGMPKERFSAEFPKEGPSILRIQQVVRGDSAAYFCASAYFRDTLGEQYFGPGTRLTVT.

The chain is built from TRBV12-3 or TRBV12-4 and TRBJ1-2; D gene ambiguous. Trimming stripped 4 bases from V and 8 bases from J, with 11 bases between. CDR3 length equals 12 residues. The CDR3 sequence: CASSWAYRGYTF. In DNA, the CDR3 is TGTGCCAGCAGTTGGGCCTACCGAGGCTACACCTTC.

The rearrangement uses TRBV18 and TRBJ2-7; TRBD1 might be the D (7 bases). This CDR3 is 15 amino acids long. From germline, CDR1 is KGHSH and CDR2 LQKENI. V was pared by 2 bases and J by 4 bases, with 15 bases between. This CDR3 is CASSPGAGGNYEQYF. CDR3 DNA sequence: TGTGCCAGCTCACCAGGGGCAGGGGGGAATTACGAGCAGTACTTC.

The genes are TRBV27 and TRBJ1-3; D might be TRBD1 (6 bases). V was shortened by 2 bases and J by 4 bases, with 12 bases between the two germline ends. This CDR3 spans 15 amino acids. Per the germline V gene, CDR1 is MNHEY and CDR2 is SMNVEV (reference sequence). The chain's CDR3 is CASSLRGAGGNTIYF. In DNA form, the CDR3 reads TGTGCCAGCAGTTTACGGGGGGCAGGGGGAAACACCATATATTTT.

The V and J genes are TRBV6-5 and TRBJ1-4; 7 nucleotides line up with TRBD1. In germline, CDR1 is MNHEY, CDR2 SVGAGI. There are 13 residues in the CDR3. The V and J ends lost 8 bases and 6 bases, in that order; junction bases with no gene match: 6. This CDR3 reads CASSQTGYEKLFF. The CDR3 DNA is TGTGCCAGCTCCCAGACAGGGTATGAAAAACTGTTTTTT.

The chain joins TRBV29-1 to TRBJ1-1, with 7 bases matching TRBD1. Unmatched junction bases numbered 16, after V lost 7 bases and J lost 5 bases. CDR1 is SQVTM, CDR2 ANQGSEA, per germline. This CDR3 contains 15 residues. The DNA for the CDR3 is TGCAGCGCTGCGACAGGGTTGGTTTTTGGTACTGAAGCTTTCTTT. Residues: CSAATGLVFGTEAFF.